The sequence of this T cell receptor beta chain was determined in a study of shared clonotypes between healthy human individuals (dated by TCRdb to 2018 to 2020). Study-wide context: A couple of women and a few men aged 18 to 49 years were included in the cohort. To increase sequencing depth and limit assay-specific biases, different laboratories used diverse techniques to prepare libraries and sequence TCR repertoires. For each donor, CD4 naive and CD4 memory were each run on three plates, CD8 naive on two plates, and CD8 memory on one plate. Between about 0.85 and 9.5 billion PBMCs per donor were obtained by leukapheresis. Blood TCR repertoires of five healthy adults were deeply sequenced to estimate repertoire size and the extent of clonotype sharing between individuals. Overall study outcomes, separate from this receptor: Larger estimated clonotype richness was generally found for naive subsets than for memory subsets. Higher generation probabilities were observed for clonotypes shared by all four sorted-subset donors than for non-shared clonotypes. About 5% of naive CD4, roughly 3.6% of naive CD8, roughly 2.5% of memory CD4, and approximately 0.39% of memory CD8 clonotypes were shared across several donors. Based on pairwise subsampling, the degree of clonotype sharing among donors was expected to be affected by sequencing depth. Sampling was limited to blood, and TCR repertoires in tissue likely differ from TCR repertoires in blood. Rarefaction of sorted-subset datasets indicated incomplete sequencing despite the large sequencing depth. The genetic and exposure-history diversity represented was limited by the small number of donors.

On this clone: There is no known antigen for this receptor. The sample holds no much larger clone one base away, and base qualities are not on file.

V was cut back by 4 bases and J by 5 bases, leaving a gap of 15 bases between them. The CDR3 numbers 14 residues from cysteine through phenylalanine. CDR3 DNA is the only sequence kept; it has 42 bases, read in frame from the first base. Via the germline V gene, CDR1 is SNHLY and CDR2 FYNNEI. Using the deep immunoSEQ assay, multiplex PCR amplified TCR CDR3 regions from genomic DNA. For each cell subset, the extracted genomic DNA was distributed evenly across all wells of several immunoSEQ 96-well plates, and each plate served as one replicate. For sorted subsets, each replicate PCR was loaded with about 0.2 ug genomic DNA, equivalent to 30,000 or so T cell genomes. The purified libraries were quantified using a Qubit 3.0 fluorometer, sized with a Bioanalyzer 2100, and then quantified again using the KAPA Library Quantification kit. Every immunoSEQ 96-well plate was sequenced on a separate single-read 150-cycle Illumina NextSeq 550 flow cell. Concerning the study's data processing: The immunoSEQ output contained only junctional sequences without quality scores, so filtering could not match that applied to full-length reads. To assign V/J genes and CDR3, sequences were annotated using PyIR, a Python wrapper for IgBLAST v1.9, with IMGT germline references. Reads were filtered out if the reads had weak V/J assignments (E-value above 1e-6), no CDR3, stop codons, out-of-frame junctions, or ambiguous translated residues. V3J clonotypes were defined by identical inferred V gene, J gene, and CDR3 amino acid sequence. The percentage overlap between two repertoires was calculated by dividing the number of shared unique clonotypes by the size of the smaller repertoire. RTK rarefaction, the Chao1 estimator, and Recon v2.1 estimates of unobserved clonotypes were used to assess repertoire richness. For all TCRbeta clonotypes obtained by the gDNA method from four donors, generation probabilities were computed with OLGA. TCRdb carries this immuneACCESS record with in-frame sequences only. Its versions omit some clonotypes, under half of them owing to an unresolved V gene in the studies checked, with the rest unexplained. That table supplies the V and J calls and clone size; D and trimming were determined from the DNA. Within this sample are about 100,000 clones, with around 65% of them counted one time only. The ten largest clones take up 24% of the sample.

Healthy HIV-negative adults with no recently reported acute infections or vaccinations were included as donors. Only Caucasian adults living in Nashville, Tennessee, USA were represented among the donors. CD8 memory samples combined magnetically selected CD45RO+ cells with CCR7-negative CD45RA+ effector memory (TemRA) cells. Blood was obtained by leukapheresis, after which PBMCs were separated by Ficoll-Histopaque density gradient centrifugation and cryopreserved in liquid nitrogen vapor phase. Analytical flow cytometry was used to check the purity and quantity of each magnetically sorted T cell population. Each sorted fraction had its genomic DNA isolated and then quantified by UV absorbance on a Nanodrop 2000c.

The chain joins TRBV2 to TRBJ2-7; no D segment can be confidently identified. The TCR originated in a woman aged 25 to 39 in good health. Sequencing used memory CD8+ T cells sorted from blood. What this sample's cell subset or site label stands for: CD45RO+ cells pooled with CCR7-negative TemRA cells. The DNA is TGTGCCAGCAGTGGCCCGATCGCCTTCGACGAGCAGTACTTC. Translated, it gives CASSGPIAFDEQYF.